The 20 T cell receptor beta chains below come from one sample, sequenced in a study of blood T cell repertoires in COVID-19 (TCRdb year 2020). The protocol used for the library was the immunoSEQ multiplex PCR assay. TCRdb mirrors the immuneACCESS table, restricted to in-frame sequences. Some clones are absent from its copies; in checked studies, under half trace to an unresolved V gene, and the reason for the others is unknown. The sample table shows about 87,000 clones, and over 75% are seen once. Roughly 15% of the sample is taken by the ten largest. Source material: peripheral blood. Source of these receptors: a woman of 80 years or more with active or convalescent COVID-19.

The chain uses TRBV7-3 and TRBJ2-1, with TRBD2 matching over 10 bases. Germline CDR1 SGHTA, CDR2 FQGTGA. The CDR3 has 15 residues. Trimming at V came to 4 bases and at J to 6 bases, leaving 6 bases not matched to a gene. The CDR3 spells CASSWSGGAPNEQFF. The DNA of the CDR3 is TGTGCCAGCAGCTGGAGCGGGGGGGCACCCAATGAGCAGTTCTTC. The variable domain in full, completed from reference TRBV7-3 and TRBJ2-1, reads GAGVSQTPSNKVTEKGKYVELRCDPISGHTALYWYRQSLGQGPEFLIYFQGTGAADDSGLPNDRFFAVRPEGSVSTLKIQRTERGDSAVYLCASSWSGGAPNEQFFGPGTRLTVL.

This chain uses TRBV27 with TRBJ1-2; D not certain. The CDR3 consists of 14 residues. The germline gives CDR1 MNHEY, CDR2 SMNVEV (reference sequence). V lost 6 bases, J lost 4 bases, and 15 bases lay in between. The CDR3 sequence is CASRSDIRGYGYTF. The DNA of the CDR3 is TGTGCCAGCAGGTCAGACATCCGGGGCTATGGCTACACCTTC.

The rearrangement links TRBV14 to TRBJ1-3; no clear D. CDR3 length equals 15 residues. V shed 1 base and J shed 7 bases, with 14 bases lying between them. Germline assignment: CDR1 SGHDN and CDR2 FVKESK. In DNA form, the CDR3 reads TGTGCCAGCAGCCAAGGAACAGCTTTGGCTAACACCATATATTTT. Protein: CASSQGTALANTIYF.

This chain joins TRBV27 and TRBJ2-1; D possibly corresponds to TRBD1 (6 bases). CDR1 is MNHEY and CDR2 is SMNVEV in the germline V gene (reference sequence). V was cut by 4 bases and J by 0 bases, with 13 bases left in between. The CDR3 is 16 amino acids. The DNA for the CDR3 is TGTGCCAGCAGTTACGCAGGGGATAGCTCCTACAATGAGCAGTTCTTC. This sequence encodes CASSYAGDSSYNEQFF.

The gene calls are TRBV3-1 (or the pseudogene TRBV3-2) and TRBJ2-3; 7 positions match TRBD2. Germline CDR1 reads LGHDT; CDR2 reads YNNKEL (reference sequence). Trimming took 1 base from V and 15 from J; bases not matched to a gene: 4. CDR3 length: 11 amino acids. CDR3 region: CASSQAGGVYF. CDR3 coding DNA: TGTGCCAGCAGCCAAGCGGGGGGTGTATATTTT.

The V and J genes are TRBV19 and TRBJ1-2; a weak D match, TRBD1 (6 bases). CDR3 size: 16 residues. Trimming took 3 bases from V and 2 from J, leaving 16 bases between them. The germline V gene has CDR1 LNHDA and CDR2 SQIVND (reference sequence). The CDR3 bases are TGTGCCAGTAGTATGGGGGTGACAGGAACGAACTATGGCTACACCTTC. This encodes CASSMGVTGTNYGYTF. The full variable domain, rest sourced from reference TRBV19 and TRBJ1-2, is DGGITQSPKYLFRKEGQNVTLSCEQNLNHDAMYWYRQDPGQGLRLIYYSQIVNDFQKGDIAEGYSVSREKKESFPLTVTSAQKNPTAFYLCASSMGVTGTNYGYTFGSGTRLTVV.

The chain uses TRBV20-1 and TRBJ1-1; 8 bases line up with TRBD1. Trimming took 1 base from V and 8 from J; bases not matched to a gene: 0. CDR1 is DFQATT and CDR2 is SNEGSKA in the germline V gene (reference sequence). This CDR3 is 11 amino acids long. The CDR3, as DNA: TGCAGTGCTAGAGGGACAGGGGAAGCTTTCTTT. Encoded protein: CSARGTGEAFF.

This chain connects TRBV7-3 to TRBJ2-3, with 11 bases fitting TRBD2. Germline CDR1 SGHTA, CDR2 FQGTGA. The CDR3 sequence is 18 residues long. Losses at the gene ends were 2 bases for V and 0 bases for J; bases not matched to a gene: 7. CDR3 loop: CASSLYPRTSGSTDTQYF. CDR3 in DNA: TGTGCCAGCAGCTTATACCCCAGGACTAGCGGGAGCACAGATACGCAGTATTTT.

The chain combines TRBV24-1 with TRBJ2-7; 7 bases line up with TRBD2. The V gene's germline CDR1 is KGHDR and CDR2 SFDVKD. The junction had 10 bases not matched to a gene; V was cut back by 9 bases and J by 0 bases. This CDR3 contains 15 residues. The CDR3 here is CATSDGGEGSYEQYF. The CDR3 DNA follows: TGTGCCACCTCTGATGGGGGGGAGGGCTCCTACGAGCAGTACTTC.

V is TRBV11-2 and J is TRBJ1-4; D remains ambiguous. V dropped 1 base and J dropped 0 bases, with 9 bases sitting between them. Germline CDR1 and CDR2: SGHAT and FQNNGV. This CDR3 spans 16 amino acids. Here the CDR3 reads CASSLVSGATNEKLFF. CDR3 DNA: TGTGCCAGCAGCTTAGTGTCGGGTGCAACTAATGAAAAACTGTTTTTT.

The table lists this clone with a few counts. This chain joins TRBV4-2 and TRBJ2-1; 7 nucleotides line up with TRBD1. CDR1 is LGHNA, CDR2 YNFKEQ, per germline. The CDR3 covers 15 residues. The V segment lost 0 bases and the J segment 2 bases; nucleotides outside the gene matches: 1. CDR3 residues: CASSQEDRTYNEQFF. Written as DNA, the CDR3 is TGTGCCAGCAGCCAAGAGGACAGGACCTACAATGAGCAGTTCTTC.

This chain joins TRBV24-1 and TRBJ2-1; 8 bases align to TRBD1. V lost 2 bases to trimming and J lost 5 bases; unmatched junction nucleotides: 1. The CDR3 covers 14 residues. Germline CDR1 and CDR2: KGHDR and SFDVKD. CDR3 protein: CATSDWTGNNEQFF. The CDR3 coding sequence is TGTGCCACCAGTGATTGGACAGGGAACAATGAGCAGTTCTTC.

This clone was found once. This sequence joins TRBV2 and TRBJ2-1; TRBD2 agrees at 11 bases. CDR3 length: 15 residues. J lost 9 bases, V lost 3 bases, and 7 bases had no gene match. CDR1 and CDR2 from the germline V gene are SNHLY and FYNNEI. CDR3 residues: CASSELAGGLSEQFF. The CDR3 DNA is TGTGCCAGCAGTGAGTTAGCGGGAGGGCTAAGTGAGCAGTTCTTC.

This clone was seen a handful of times. The chain has TRBV5-1 and TRBJ1-3; D remains unclear. Trimming took 0 bases from V and 4 from J, leaving 14 bases between them. The CDR3 runs 16 residues. The germline CDR1 and CDR2 sequences are SGHRS and YFSETQ. The CDR3 nucleotides are TGCGCCAGCAGCTTGGCGGGTAGAAGTGGAGGAAACACCATATATTTT. This translates into CASSLAGRSGGNTIYF.

The V gene is TRBV7-2, the J gene TRBJ2-1; a weak D match, TRBD1 (5 bases). Trimming removed 1 base at V and 2 bases at J, with 6 bases between. CDR3 size: 14 residues. Germline V CDR1 and CDR2: SGHTA, FQGNSA. This CDR3 is CASSLGRAYNEQFF. DNA of the CDR3: TGTGCCAGCAGCTTAGGCAGGGCCTACAATGAGCAGTTCTTC.

This clone was recorded once. A read error may account for a junction end that differs from germline. This rearrangement joins TRBV7-7 to TRBJ2-3; tentatively, D is TRBD1 (6 bases). Per germline, CDR1 SSHAT and CDR2 FNYEAQ (reference sequence). The CDR3 contains 13 residues. CDR3 coding DNA: TGTGCTAGCAGCTTAGGCGGACAGGATACGCAGTATTTT. Amino acids: CASSLGGQDTQYF. The full variable domain, rest sourced from reference TRBV7-7 and TRBJ2-3, is GAGVSQSPRYKVTKRGQDVTLRCDPISSHATLYWYQQALGQGPEFLTYFNYEAQPDKSGLPSDRFSAERPEGSISTLTIQRTEQRDSAMYRCASSLGGQDTQYFGPGTRLTVL.

The V call is TRBV10-3, the J call TRBJ2-3; D might be TRBD2 (6 bases). The CDR3 contains 17 residues. Per germline, CDR1 ENHRY and CDR2 SYGVKD. The ends were cut back, 6 bases at V and 3 bases at J, with 22 bases in the middle. The CDR3 loop reads CAIRPGVGDAGTDTQYF. Here the CDR3 DNA reads TGTGCCATCAGGCCGGGAGTGGGGGACGCGGGGACAGATACGCAGTATTTT.

The chain employs TRBV20-1 and TRBJ2-4; tentatively, D is TRBD2 (5 bases). V dropped 3 bases and J dropped 0 bases, with 12 bases sitting between them. The CDR3 runs to 15 residues. Per the germline V gene, CDR1 is DFQATT and CDR2 is SNEGSKA (reference sequence). CDR3 in DNA: TGCAGTGCTAGTGACCGGAGGCTAGCCAAAAACATTCAGTACTTC. Protein: CSASDRRLAKNIQYF.

This rearrangement joins TRBV19 to TRBJ2-3; D ambiguous. The germline CDR1 and CDR2 sequences are LNHDA and SQIVND (reference sequence). Deletions cut 8 bases from V and 1 base from J, with 10 bases between. This CDR3 is built from 13 residues. The CDR3 DNA is TGTGCCAGTTCACCAACAGGCACAGATACGCAGTATTTT. It is translated as CASSPTGTDTQYF.

The J gene is TRBJ2-7, the V gene TRBV11-2; 10 nucleotides line up with TRBD1. In germline, CDR1 is SGHAT, CDR2 FQNNGV. Trimming removed 6 bases from V and 3 bases from J; junction bases left unmatched: 8. The CDR3 runs 15 residues. DNA for the CDR3: TGTGCCAGCAGTCACACCGGGACAGGGGTCTACGAGCAGTACTTC. Its protein is CASSHTGTGVYEQYF.